The 18 T cell receptor beta chains reported below all come from one sample, sequenced in a study of blood T cell repertoires in COVID-19. Sequencing used immunoSEQ multiplex PCR; TCRdb keeps in-frame clones, though not all of them. The data show 50,000 to 55,000 clones, 82% seen once. Sequenced input: peripheral blood. The receptors here all came from a human donor in a cohort sampled during active COVID-19.

Of note for this clone: This sample includes further DNA sequences coding for the same CDR3. The DNA of the CDR3 is TGCGCCAGCAGCTTGGCCGGGGGGGCGGCAGATACGCAGTATTTT. This gives the protein CASSLAGGAADTQYF. J is TRBJ2-3 and V is TRBV5-1, with 8 bases aligning to TRBD2. This CDR3 has 15 amino acids. J lost 4 bases, V lost 0 bases, and 4 bases had no gene match. CDR1 is SGHRS and CDR2 is YFSETQ in the germline V gene.

This chain connects TRBV3-1 (or the pseudogene TRBV3-2) to TRBJ1-6, with no clear D. V was clipped by 1 base and J by 7 bases, with 5 bases between them. Germline V gene data show CDR1 as LGHDT and CDR2 as YNNKEL (reference sequence). The CDR3 has 13 residues. CDR3 in amino acids: CASSQGRNSPLHF. For the CDR3, the DNA is TGTGCCAGCAGCCAAGGGAGGAATTCACCCCTCCACTTT.

The J gene is TRBJ2-1, the V gene TRBV4-2; 13 bases are shared with TRBD2. The CDR3 contains 16 residues. V dropped 2 bases and J dropped 7; count of bases not matched to a gene: 5. In germline, CDR1 is LGHNA, CDR2 YNFKEQ. The CDR3 loop reads CASSQFRGLAGNEQFF. CDR3 DNA: TGTGCCAGCAGCCAATTCAGGGGACTAGCGGGAAATGAGCAGTTCTTC.

The chain couples TRBV13 to TRBJ1-4; TRBD1 agrees at 7 bases. The CDR3 has 16 amino acids. The germline gives CDR1 PRHDT, CDR2 FYEKMQ (reference sequence). J was trimmed by 0 bases and V by 1 base; bases with no gene match: 2. The CDR3 region is CASSLDRGATNEKLFF. CDR3 nucleotide sequence: TGTGCCAGCAGCTTAGACAGGGGTGCAACTAATGAAAAACTGTTTTTT.

V and J are TRBV18 and TRBJ1-1, with a tentative D call TRBD1 (6 bases). V lost 3 bases and J 5 bases, leaving 10 bases between the germline ends. Germline-derived CDR1 and CDR2 are KGHSH and LQKENI. The CDR3 length is 13 residues. CDR3: CASSPYTGTEAFF. CDR3 DNA: TGTGCCAGCTCACCCTACACAGGGACTGAAGCTTTCTTT.

V usage is TRBV9 and J usage is TRBJ2-1, with 11 bases fitting TRBD2. Germline lookup yields CDR1 SGDLS and CDR2 YYNGEE. V shed 3 bases and J 1 base; nucleotides not matched to a gene: 6. This CDR3 contains 17 residues. The CDR3 coding sequence is TGTGCCAGCAGCGAGAGGATAGCGGGAGGGTCCTACAATGAGCAGTTCTTC. This sequence encodes CASSERIAGGSYNEQFF.

V and J are TRBV7-2 and TRBJ2-3, with 14 bases identical to TRBD2. The V segment lost 4 bases and the J segment 4 bases; nucleotides outside the gene matches: 7. CDR3 length equals 17 residues. In germline, CDR1 is SGHTA, CDR2 FQGNSA. Here the CDR3 DNA reads TGTGCCAGCAGCTCCGGACTAGCGGGAGGTAGCGCAGATACGCAGTATTTT. It translates to CASSSGLAGGSADTQYF. Variable domain in full (rest from reference TRBV7-2 and TRBJ2-3): GAGVSQSPSNKVTEKGKDVELRCDPISGHTALYWYRQSLGQGLEFLIYFQGNSAPDKSGLPSDRFSAERTGGSVSTLTIQRTQQEDSAVYLCASSSGLAGGSADTQYFGPGTRLTVL.

The chain has TRBV6-1 and TRBJ1-4; D ambiguous. The CDR3 is 18 residues long. The V end was cut by 0 bases, the J end by 4 bases, with 18 bases between. Germline CDR1 MNHNS, CDR2 SASEGT. The CDR3 DNA reads as TGTGCCAGCAGTGAAGCGCCTGGAGGTTCGTCCGTTAATGAAAAACTGTTTTTT. It yields the protein CASSEAPGGSSVNEKLFF.

This clone has a single count. This chain connects TRBV4-1 to TRBJ2-3, with unresolved D. CDR3 size: 15 residues. The germline V gene encodes CDR1 MGHRA and CDR2 YSYEKL. V was pared by 0 bases and J by 1 base, with 8 bases between. CDR3 protein: CASSQDLPGTDTQYF. The CDR3 bases are TGCGCCAGCAGCCAAGACTTACCGGGCACAGATACGCAGTATTTT.

V gene TRBV29-1 combines with J gene TRBJ1-6; D possibly corresponds to TRBD1 (6 bases). V lost 5 bases, J lost 6 bases, and 14 bases lay in between. Germline CDR1 is SQVTM and CDR2 is ANQGSEA. The CDR3 runs to 14 residues. The CDR3 DNA is TGCAGCGTTTCGGACAGTATCCCTAATTCACCCCTCCACTTT. Its protein is CSVSDSIPNSPLHF.

The chain employs TRBV18 and TRBJ1-1, with TRBD1 identical over 8 bases. V was clipped by 4 bases and J by 1 base; unmatched bases: 5. CDR1 KGHSH and CDR2 LQKENI come from the germline V gene. There are 15 residues in the CDR3. CDR3 DNA: TGTGCCAGCTCACGAGGACAGGGAACGAACACTGAAGCTTTCTTT. Amino acid sequence: CASSRGQGTNTEAFF. Full variable domain (outside the CDR3, taken from reference TRBV18 and TRBJ1-1): NAGVMQNPRHLVRRRGQEARLRCSPMKGHSHVYWYRQLPEEGLKFMVYLQKENIIDESGMPKERFSAEFPKEGPSILRIQQVVRGDSAAYFCASSRGQGTNTEAFFGQGTRLTVV.

The genes are TRBV6-6 and TRBJ2-7; D is uncertain. This CDR3 has 11 residues. V lost 4 bases and J 2 bases, leaving 3 bases between the germline ends. The germline CDR1 and CDR2 sequences are MNHNY and SVGAGI (reference sequence). This CDR3 reads CASSSTYEQYF. The CDR3 DNA sequence: TGTGCCAGCAGTTCTACCTACGAGCAGTACTTC.

V and J are TRBV4-1 and TRBJ2-7, with D maybe TRBD2 (6 bases). The germline V gene has CDR1 MGHRA and CDR2 YSYEKL. With 0 bases removed from V and 6 bases from J, the gap between germline ends came to 15 bases. The length of the CDR3 is 15 residues. CDR3 protein: CASSQDGTTSGEQYF. CDR3 DNA sequence: TGCGCCAGCAGCCAAGATGGTACGACTAGTGGCGAGCAGTACTTC.

The CDR3 DNA follows: TGTGCCAGCACGGGACAGGATAACTATGGCTACACCTTC. It encodes CASTGQDNYGYTF. The rearrangement links TRBV5-5 to TRBJ1-2; TRBD1 aligns across 8 bases. The CDR3 runs to 13 residues. CDR1 and CDR2 from the germline V gene are SGHKS and YYEKEE (reference sequence). J lost 1 base, V lost 6 bases, and 2 bases had no gene match.

This clone was counted at least ten times. The V and J genes are TRBV27 and TRBJ2-7; TRBD1 agrees at 8 bases. With 6 bases clipped from V and 5 bases from J, the junction kept 9 bases outside the gene matches. Germline V gives CDR1 MNHEY, CDR2 SMNVEV (reference sequence). The CDR3 has 14 amino acids. CDR3 DNA: TGTGCCAGCAGCGACAGGGGCATTGTTGACGAGCAGTACTTC. It is translated as CASSDRGIVDEQYF.

The V gene is TRBV27, the J gene TRBJ1-1; 9 positions agree with TRBD1. CDR1 MNHEY and CDR2 SMNVEV come from the germline V gene (reference sequence). The ends lost 6 bases at V and 4 bases at J; junction bases unmatched: 9. CDR3 size: 15 residues. The CDR3 sequence is CASSHSLTGGTEAFF. The DNA for the CDR3 is TGTGCCAGCAGCCACTCACTGACAGGGGGCACTGAAGCTTTCTTT.

The chain has TRBV3-1 (or the pseudogene TRBV3-2) and TRBJ2-3; D is uncertain. The germline V gene encodes CDR1 LGHDT and CDR2 YNNKEL (reference sequence). The CDR3 loop spans 13 amino acids. V lost 5 bases to trimming and J lost 5 bases, with 11 bases between them. CDR3 loop: CASSTGLVDTQYF. CDR3 coding DNA: TGTGCCAGCAGCACCGGTCTGGTAGATACGCAGTATTTT.

V is TRBV6-1 and J is TRBJ2-7; TRBD1 matches 7 bases. Germline-derived CDR1 and CDR2 are MNHNS and SASEGT. The CDR3 loop spans 13 amino acids. The trim removed 2 bases at V and 5 bases at J, leaving 3 bases unmatched. The CDR3 DNA sequence: TGTGCCAGCAGTGAAAGGGACAGAAACGAGCAGTACTTC. It translates to CASSERDRNEQYF.